This T cell receptor beta chain was sequenced in a study of identical twins. Study conclusions and caveats: Beta clonotypes that were abundant in cord blood contained fewer insertions, a pattern absent from memory repertoires. Monozygotic twins shared more out-of-frame TCR alpha than recombination models predicted. Twins' excess sharing was less marked for out-of-frame beta sequences.

This clonotype was seen more than once but under ten times. Its matching antigen is unknown. This CDR3 has 15 amino acids. V lost 4 bases, J lost 6 bases, and 7 bases stayed unmatched. The germline gives CDR1 WSHSY, CDR2 SAAADI. A single record per CDR3 protein comes from TCRdb applying MiXCR to the 5' RACE reads. The table has more than 400,000 distinct CDR3 sequences, approximately 14% seen once. There were only healthy Caucasians among the donors. These data were also reused for a study on yellow fever vaccine responses in identical twins.

The sample comprised CD4+ T cells sorted from blood. The source is a woman aged 18-30 years in good health. J is TRBJ1-5 and V is TRBV10-2, with 9 bases aligning to TRBD1. The DNA of the CDR3 is TGCGCCAGCAGTGCAACAGGGGGCGGGAGTCAGCCCCAGCATTTT. Its protein product is CASSATGGGSQPQHF.